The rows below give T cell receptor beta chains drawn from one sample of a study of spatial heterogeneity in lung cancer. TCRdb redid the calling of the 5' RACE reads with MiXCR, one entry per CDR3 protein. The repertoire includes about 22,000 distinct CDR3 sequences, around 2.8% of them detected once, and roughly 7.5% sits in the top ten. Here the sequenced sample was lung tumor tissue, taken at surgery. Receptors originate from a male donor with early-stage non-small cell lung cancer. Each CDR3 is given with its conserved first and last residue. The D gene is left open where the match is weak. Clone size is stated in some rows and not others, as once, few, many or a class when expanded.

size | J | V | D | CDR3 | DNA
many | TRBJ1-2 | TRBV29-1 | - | CSGGTNYGYTF | TGCAGCGGAGGGACCAACTATGGCTACACCTTC
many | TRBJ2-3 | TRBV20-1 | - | CSARLADTQYF | TGCAGTGCTAGGTTGGCAGATACGCAGTATTTT
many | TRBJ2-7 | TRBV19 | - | CASPQVLTYEQYF | TGTGCCAGTCCCCAAGTTCTCACCTACGAGCAGTACTTC
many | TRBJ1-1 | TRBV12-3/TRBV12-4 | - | CASRQSLGTEAFF | TGTGCCAGCAGACAGTCCTTAGGCACTGAAGCTTTCTTT
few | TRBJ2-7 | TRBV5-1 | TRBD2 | CASSFEAGTSAMTYEQYF | TGCGCCAGCAGCTTTGAAGCCGGGACTAGCGCAATGACCTACGAGCAGTACTTC
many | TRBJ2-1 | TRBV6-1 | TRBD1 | CASSGSDRVSYNEQFF | TGTGCCAGCAGTGGGTCTGACAGGGTCTCCTACAATGAGCAGTTCTTC
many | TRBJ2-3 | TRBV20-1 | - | CSAERDSNTQYF | TGCAGTGCTGAACGGGACTCCAATACGCAGTATTTT
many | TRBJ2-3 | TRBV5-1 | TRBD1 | CASSLGTGTGGDTQYF | TGCGCCAGCAGCTTGGGGACAGGAACTGGGGGAGATACGCAGTATTTT
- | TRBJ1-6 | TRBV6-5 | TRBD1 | CASSYSFVTGDSPLHF | TGTGCCAGCAGTTACTCTTTCGTAACAGGGGATTCACCCCTCCACTTT
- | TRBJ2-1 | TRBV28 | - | CASSSKQYRVPYSYNEQFF | TGTGCCAGCAGTTCGAAACAGTACAGGGTACCCTACTCCTACAATGAGCAGTTCTTC
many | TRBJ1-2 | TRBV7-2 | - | CASSLEEGTYVYGYTF | TGTGCCAGCAGCTTAGAGGAGGGGACGTATGTCTATGGCTACACCTTC
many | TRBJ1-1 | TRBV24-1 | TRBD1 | CATSDPTGTEAFF | TGTGCCACCAGTGACCCGACAGGGACTGAAGCTTTCTTT
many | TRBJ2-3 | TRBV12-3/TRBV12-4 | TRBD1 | CASSHHWDRGPDGSLTDTQYF | TGTGCCAGCAGCCACCATTGGGACAGGGGACCGGATGGTAGCCTCACAGATACGCAGTATTTT
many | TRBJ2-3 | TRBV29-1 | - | CSPPGPDTQYF | TGCAGCCCCCCAGGACCAGATACGCAGTATTTT
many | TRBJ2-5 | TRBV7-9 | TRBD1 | CASSLGTGGAWQETQYF | TGTGCCAGCAGCTTAGGGACAGGGGGCGCTTGGCAAGAGACCCAGTACTTC
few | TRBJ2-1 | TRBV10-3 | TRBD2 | CAISESRLLAGGPEEQFF | TGTGCCATCAGTGAGTCAAGGTTGCTAGCGGGAGGGCCGGAGGAGCAGTTCTTC
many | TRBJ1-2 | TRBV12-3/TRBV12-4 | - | CASSLTSNYGYTF | TGTGCCAGCAGTTTGACATCTAACTATGGCTACACCTTC
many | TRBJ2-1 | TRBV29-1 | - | CSVEVEGAATFYNEQFF | TGCAGCGTTGAAGTGGAAGGGGCCGCGACCTTCTACAATGAGCAGTTCTTC
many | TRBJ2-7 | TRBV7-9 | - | CASSLTPYEQYF | TGTGCCAGCAGCTTAACCCCCTACGAGCAGTACTTC
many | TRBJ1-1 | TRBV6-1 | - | CASTTERANTEAFF | TGTGCCAGCACCACCGAAAGGGCCAACACTGAAGCTTTCTTT